This is a list of T cell receptor beta chains from one sample in a study of shared clonotypes between healthy human individuals. Profiling relied on immunoSEQ multiplex PCR, and the TCRdb table lists in-frame clones only, not all of them. The sample holds around 1.6 million clones, 95% to 99% seen once. Sequencing used naive CD4+ T cells sorted from blood. Every receptor here comes from a man aged 25 to 45 in good health. Each CDR3 is given with its conserved first and last residue. The order of the fields is J gene, D gene, clone size, V gene, CDR3 protein, CDR3 DNA. The D gene is left open where the match is weak. Only some rows state a clone size, as once, few, many or a class for expanded clones.

J: TRBJ2-1
D: -
size: -
V: TRBV5-8
CDR3: CASSLGGSSYNEQFF
DNA: TGTGCCAGCAGCTTGGGTGGGAGCTCCTACAATGAGCAGTTCTTC

J: TRBJ2-7
D: -
size: -
V: TRBV6-1
CDR3: CASSAGDYEQYF
DNA: TGTGCCAGCAGTGCGGGGGACTACGAGCAGTACTTC

J: TRBJ2-1
D: TRBD2
size: once
V: TRBV10-3
CDR3: CAISWAGVEDNEQFF
DNA: TGTGCCATCAGTTGGGCGGGAGTGGAGGACAATGAGCAGTTCTTC

J: TRBJ2-7
D: TRBD1
size: -
V: TRBV2
CDR3: CATVSGTGVDEQYF
DNA: TGTGCCACCGTAAGCGGGACAGGGGTTGACGAGCAGTACTTC

J: TRBJ2-2
D: -
size: -
V: TRBV4-1
CDR3: CASRPDPNTGELFF
DNA: TGCGCCAGCAGGCCAGATCCCAACACCGGGGAGCTGTTTTTT

J: TRBJ2-5
D: -
size: -
V: TRBV5-4
CDR3: CASSSLETQYF
DNA: TGTGCCAGCAGCTCACTAGAGACCCAGTACTTC

J: TRBJ1-2
D: TRBD1
size: -
V: TRBV11-2
CDR3: CASSRPGGAGNYGYTF
DNA: TGTGCCAGCAGCCGACCAGGGGGCGCGGGTAACTATGGCTACACCTTC

J: TRBJ2-3
D: -
size: -
V: TRBV7-3
CDR3: CASSPDSDTQYF
DNA: TGTGCCAGCAGCCCCGACTCCGATACGCAGTATTTT

J: TRBJ2-7
D: -
size: -
V: TRBV4-3
CDR3: CASSQGWAGLDSYEQYF
DNA: TGCGCCAGCAGCCAAGGATGGGCGGGGTTGGATTCCTACGAGCAGTACTTC

J: TRBJ2-3
D: -
size: -
V: TRBV25-1
CDR3: CASSALGGTDTQYF
DNA: TGTGCCAGCAGTGCCTTAGGGGGCACAGATACGCAGTATTTT

J: TRBJ2-1
D: -
size: -
V: TRBV6-4
CDR3: CASSSSRGSYNEQFF
DNA: TGTGCCAGCAGTTCTAGCAGGGGCTCCTACAATGAGCAGTTCTTC

J: TRBJ2-7
D: -
size: -
V: TRBV6-5
CDR3: CASSRWIGQSYEQYF
DNA: TGTGCCAGCAGCAGGTGGATTGGGCAGAGCTACGAGCAGTACTTC

J: TRBJ2-4
D: -
size: -
V: TRBV15
CDR3: CATSRGPIQYF
DNA: TGTGCCACCAGCAGAGGTCCCATTCAGTACTTC

J: TRBJ2-7
D: -
size: -
V: TRBV7-6
CDR3: CASSFSSGLPSSEQYF
DNA: TGTGCCAGCAGCTTCTCAAGCGGTCTCCCCTCATCCGAGCAGTACTTC

J: TRBJ1-2
D: TRBD1
size: -
V: TRBV28
CDR3: CAIGDGQGAANYGYTF
DNA: TGTGCCATAGGGGATGGACAGGGGGCTGCTAACTATGGCTACACCTTC

J: TRBJ2-1
D: TRBD1
size: -
V: TRBV28
CDR3: CASSRPFGTGINEQFF
DNA: TGTGCCAGCAGTCGGCCCTTCGGGACAGGGATCAATGAGCAGTTCTTC

J: TRBJ2-5
D: -
size: -
V: TRBV11-2
CDR3: CASSTVDLGGTRETQYF
DNA: TGTGCCAGCAGTACAGTAGACCTCGGGGGTACGAGAGAGACCCAGTACTTC

J: TRBJ2-5
D: -
size: -
V: TRBV7-2
CDR3: CASSLRGSGGETQYF
DNA: TGTGCCAGCAGCTTAAGAGGTTCGGGGGGCGAGACCCAGTACTTC

J: TRBJ2-7
D: -
size: -
V: TRBV28
CDR3: CASSSGPEGQYF
DNA: TGTGCCAGCAGTTCCGGCCCCGAGGGGCAGTACTTC

J: TRBJ1-1
D: TRBD1
size: -
V: TRBV9
CDR3: CASSPSRGTEAFF
DNA: TGTGCCAGCAGCCCCTCCAGGGGGACTGAAGCTTTCTTT

J: TRBJ2-1
D: TRBD2
size: -
V: TRBV7-2
CDR3: CASSPHLAGGNEQFF
DNA: TGTGCCAGCAGCCCTCACCTAGCGGGAGGCAATGAGCAGTTCTTC

J: TRBJ2-2
D: -
size: -
V: TRBV11-3
CDR3: CASSQTAANTGELFF
DNA: TGTGCCAGCAGCCAGACAGCAGCGAACACCGGGGAGCTGTTTTTT

J: TRBJ2-1
D: -
size: -
V: TRBV28
CDR3: CASSLRFRERFF
DNA: TGTGCCAGCAGTTTAAGGTTCCGGGAGCGGTTCTTC

J: TRBJ2-3
D: TRBD2
size: -
V: TRBV9
CDR3: CASSVEGGSGTDTQYF
DNA: TGTGCCAGCAGCGTAGAAGGCGGGAGCGGCACAGATACGCAGTATTTT

J: TRBJ2-7
D: -
size: once
V: TRBV14
CDR3: CASSHGRPPYEQYF
DNA: TGTGCCAGCAGCCACGGACGTCCCCCCTACGAGCAGTACTTC

J: TRBJ2-2
D: -
size: -
V: TRBV19
CDR3: CASSPSDRRRYGELFF
DNA: TGTGCCAGTAGTCCCTCGGACAGACGCCGATACGGGGAGCTGTTTTTT

J: TRBJ1-4
D: TRBD1
size: -
V: TRBV5-1
CDR3: CASSWTGEEKLFF
DNA: TGCGCCAGCAGCTGGACAGGAGAGGAAAAACTGTTTTTT

J: TRBJ1-2
D: -
size: -
V: TRBV11-2
CDR3: CASSPTTGRNYGYTF
DNA: TGTGCCAGCAGCCCCACGACAGGTCGCAACTATGGCTACACCTTC

J: TRBJ1-1
D: -
size: -
V: TRBV7-3
CDR3: CASSGDGFTEAFF
DNA: TGTGCCAGCAGTGGGGACGGGTTCACTGAAGCTTTCTTT

J: TRBJ1-1
D: TRBD1
size: once
V: TRBV6-1
CDR3: CASSPTGGTEAFF
DNA: TGTGCCAGCAGTCCAACAGGGGGCACTGAAGCTTTCTTT

J: TRBJ2-5
D: TRBD2
size: -
V: TRBV9
CDR3: CASSVAGTTVQETQYF
DNA: TGTGCCAGCAGCGTCGCCGGGACTACAGTTCAAGAGACCCAGTACTTC

J: TRBJ2-1
D: -
size: -
V: TRBV4-1
CDR3: CASSHLRADNEQFF
DNA: TGCGCCAGCAGCCACCTTCGGGCGGACAATGAGCAGTTCTTC

J: TRBJ2-7
D: -
size: -
V: TRBV28
CDR3: CASGVGSYEQYF
DNA: TGTGCCAGCGGGGTAGGTTCCTACGAGCAGTACTTC

J: TRBJ2-7
D: TRBD2
size: -
V: TRBV5-1
CDR3: CASQGLAGGPSYEQYF
DNA: TGCGCCAGTCAGGGACTAGCGGGAGGGCCCTCCTACGAGCAGTACTTC

J: TRBJ2-1
D: TRBD2
size: -
V: TRBV14
CDR3: CASSRIPGLAGKYNEQFF
DNA: TGTGCCAGCAGCCGCATCCCGGGACTAGCGGGAAAATACAATGAGCAGTTCTTC

J: TRBJ2-7
D: -
size: -
V: TRBV19
CDR3: CASSIVAFYEQYF
DNA: TGTGCCAGTAGTATCGTCGCCTTCTACGAGCAGTACTTC

J: TRBJ1-1
D: -
size: -
V: TRBV6-1
CDR3: CASSEADTEAFF
DNA: TGTGCCAGCAGTGAAGCTGACACTGAAGCTTTCTTT

J: TRBJ2-3
D: -
size: -
V: TRBV10-1
CDR3: CASSARRGLLEDTQYF
DNA: TGCGCCAGCAGTGCCAGGAGGGGCCTTCTAGAAGATACGCAGTATTTT

J: TRBJ2-5
D: TRBD1
size: once
V: TRBV25-1
CDR3: CASSEPGQGSYQYF
DNA: TGTGCCAGCAGTGAACCGGGACAGGGTAGTTACCAGTACTTC

J: TRBJ2-2
D: TRBD1
size: -
V: TRBV5-5
CDR3: CASRPPGQPNTGELFF
DNA: TGTGCCAGCAGACCCCCGGGACAGCCGAACACCGGGGAGCTGTTTTTT

J: TRBJ2-5
D: -
size: once
V: TRBV18
CDR3: CASSGLETQYF
DNA: TGTGCCAGCTCGGGGCTAGAGACCCAGTACTTC

J: TRBJ2-2
D: -
size: -
V: TRBV18
CDR3: CASSPLVSGELFF
DNA: TGTGCCAGCTCACCACTTGTCTCCGGGGAGCTGTTTTTT

J: TRBJ1-1
D: -
size: -
V: TRBV4-3
CDR3: CASSQDNEGKNTEAFF
DNA: TGCGCCAGCAGCCAAGATAACGAAGGAAAAAACACTGAAGCTTTCTTT

J: TRBJ1-1
D: TRBD1
size: -
V: TRBV6-1
CDR3: CASSVNRGMNTEAFF
DNA: TGTGCCAGCAGTGTCAACAGGGGCATGAACACTGAAGCTTTCTTT

J: TRBJ2-4
D: TRBD2
size: -
V: TRBV19
CDR3: CASSMWLAGAETKNIQYF
DNA: TGTGCCAGTAGTATGTGGCTAGCGGGAGCCGAGACCAAAAACATTCAGTACTTC

J: TRBJ1-5
D: -
size: -
V: TRBV19
CDR3: CASSPGPPEEPQHF
DNA: TGTGCCAGTAGCCCGGGCCCGCCGGAAGAGCCCCAGCATTTT

J: TRBJ2-7
D: TRBD2
size: -
V: TRBV9
CDR3: CASSVASGRDEQYF
DNA: TGTGCCAGCAGCGTAGCTAGCGGGAGGGACGAGCAGTACTTC

J: TRBJ2-2
D: TRBD1
size: -
V: TRBV5-1
CDR3: CASSSLQGTGELFF
DNA: TGCGCCAGCAGCTCCCTACAGGGGACCGGGGAGCTGTTTTTT

J: TRBJ2-1
D: -
size: -
V: TRBV5-4
CDR3: CASSLGLVSTYNEQFF
DNA: TGTGCCAGCAGCCTAGGCCTAGTTTCAACCTACAATGAGCAGTTCTTC

J: TRBJ1-4
D: -
size: -
V: TRBV10-3
CDR3: CAISEAGRVAEKLFF
DNA: TGTGCCATCAGTGAAGCGGGCAGGGTGGCTGAAAAACTGTTTTTT

J: TRBJ1-2
D: -
size: -
V: TRBV27
CDR3: CASSLYSYYGYTF
DNA: TGTGCCAGCAGTTTATACAGTTACTATGGCTACACCTTC

J: TRBJ1-2
D: -
size: -
V: TRBV6-1
CDR3: CASRERGAGAGGYTF
DNA: TGTGCCAGCAGGGAACGGGGGGCCGGGGCTGGTGGCTACACCTTC

J: TRBJ2-3
D: TRBD2
size: -
V: TRBV11-2
CDR3: CASSVLREGLVNTQYF
DNA: TGTGCCAGCAGCGTATTGCGGGAGGGCCTTGTAAATACGCAGTATTTT

J: TRBJ2-1
D: TRBD2
size: -
V: TRBV7-2
CDR3: CASSLYSGSYNEQFF
DNA: TGTGCCAGCAGCTTATATAGCGGGAGCTACAATGAGCAGTTCTTC

J: TRBJ2-7
D: -
size: -
V: TRBV5-1
CDR3: CASSLVGKPYEQYF
DNA: TGCGCCAGCAGCTTGGTGGGAAAGCCCTACGAGCAGTACTTC

J: TRBJ2-7
D: -
size: -
V: TRBV27
CDR3: CASSLLPRGSYEQYF
DNA: TGTGCCAGCAGCCTACTCCCGAGGGGCTCCTACGAGCAGTACTTC

J: TRBJ2-5
D: TRBD1
size: -
V: TRBV2
CDR3: CASSRRGRGETQYF
DNA: TGTGCCAGCAGTCGCAGGGGGCGCGGGGAGACCCAGTACTTC